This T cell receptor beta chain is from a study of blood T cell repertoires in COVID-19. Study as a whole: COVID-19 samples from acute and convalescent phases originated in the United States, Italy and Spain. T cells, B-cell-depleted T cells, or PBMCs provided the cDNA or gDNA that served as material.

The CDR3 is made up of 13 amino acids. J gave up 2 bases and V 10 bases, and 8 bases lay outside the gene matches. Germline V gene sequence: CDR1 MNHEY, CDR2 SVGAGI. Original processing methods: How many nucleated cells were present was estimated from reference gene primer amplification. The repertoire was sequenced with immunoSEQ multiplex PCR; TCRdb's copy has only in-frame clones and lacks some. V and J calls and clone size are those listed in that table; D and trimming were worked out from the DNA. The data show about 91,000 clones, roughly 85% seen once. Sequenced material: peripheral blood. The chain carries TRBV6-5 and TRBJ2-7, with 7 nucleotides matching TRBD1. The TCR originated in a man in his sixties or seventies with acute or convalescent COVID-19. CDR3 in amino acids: CATQQGTPYEQYF. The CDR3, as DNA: TGTGCCACCCAACAGGGGACCCCCTACGAGCAGTACTTC.